This T cell receptor (beta chain) was identified during a study of shared clonotypes between healthy human individuals. Broader study findings: An expected dependence of interdonor clonotype sharing on sequencing depth was noted. Rarefaction indicated that sorted-subset sequencing remained incomplete although depth was large.

There are 16 residues in the CDR3. Germline values: CDR1 LGHNA, CDR2 YSLEER. V was shortened by 2 bases and J by 4 bases, with 17 bases between the two germline ends. The study enrolled healthy HIV-negative adults without recent acute infections or vaccinations as donors. Details on this clone: The antigen is undetermined.

TCRdb's copy holds only in-frame clones and misses some; the assay was immunoSEQ multiplex PCR. The sample shows over a million clones, around four fifths of them seen only once. The chain joins TRBV4-3 to TRBJ2-5; D gene ambiguous. Sequencing input: memory CD4+ T cells sorted from blood. As for subset: CD45RA-negative fraction. This TCR came from a man between 18 and 29 years old in good health. In DNA form, the CDR3 reads TGCGCCAGCAGCCAAATCTCTGGAGTCGGGCGAGAGACCCAGTACTTC. It codes for CASSQISGVGRETQYF.